What follows are 31 T cell receptor beta chains derived from one specimen sequenced in a study of blood T cell repertoires in COVID-19. Only in-frame clones appear in the TCRdb table, and some are missing; sequencing was by immunoSEQ multiplex PCR. The sample has nearly 80,000 clones, roughly 85% seen once; the top ten hold around a third. Input material: peripheral blood. The receptors stem from a woman in her seventies with acute or convalescent COVID-19.

The chain's CDR3 is CARRGPSYEQYF. CDR3 DNA sequence: TGTGCCCGTAGGGGCCCCTCCTACGAGCAGTACTTC. The chain uses TRBV12-5 and TRBJ2-7; TRBD1 might be the D (5 bases). Germline V lookup: CDR1 LGHNT, CDR2 FRNRAP. The CDR3 is 12 residues long.

The chain has TRBV19 and TRBJ1-2; D perhaps matches TRBD1 (5 bases). The CDR3 contains 12 residues. Per the germline V gene, CDR1 is LNHDA and CDR2 is SQIVND (reference sequence). Trimming took 4 bases from V and 5 from J, leaving 8 bases between them. CDR3: CASSRGEYGYTF. CDR3 sequence (DNA): TGTGCCAGTAGTAGGGGCGAGTATGGCTACACCTTC.

The chain uses TRBV14 and TRBJ1-5, with TRBD1 matching 9 bases. V shed 2 bases and J 3 bases; nucleotides not matched to a gene: 14. Germline lookup yields CDR1 SGHDN and CDR2 FVKESK. The CDR3 loop spans 19 amino acids. The CDR3 nucleotides read TGTGCCAGCAGCCAATCCACGTTGGGGGACAGGGAAAACAATCAGCCCCAGCATTTT. Translation: CASSQSTLGDRENNQPQHF.

The chain combines TRBV7-8 with TRBJ1-2; 9 nucleotides agree with TRBD1. With V trimmed by 0 bases and J by 5 bases, 7 bases remained unmatched. The CDR3 loop spans 16 amino acids. From germline, CDR1 is SGHVS and CDR2 FQNEAQ. CDR3 loop: CASSLALRGTGYGYTF. DNA of the CDR3: TGTGCCAGCAGCTTAGCGCTAAGAGGGACAGGGTATGGCTACACCTTC.

The J gene is TRBJ2-1, the V gene TRBV15; no firm D call. The V end was cut by 5 bases, the J end by 6 bases, with 5 bases between. This CDR3 has 11 residues. Germline lookup yields CDR1 LNHNV and CDR2 YYDKDF (reference sequence). The DNA of the CDR3 is TGTGCCACCAGCTTGCGCAATGAGCAGTTCTTC. It specifies CATSLRNEQFF.

The rearrangement links TRBV18 to TRBJ1-1, with D possibly TRBD1 on 6 matching bases. The CDR3 is made up of 14 amino acids. The ends were cut back, 3 bases at V and 6 bases at J, with 14 bases in the middle. The germline V gene encodes CDR1 KGHSH and CDR2 LQKENI. The DNA for the CDR3 is TGTGCCAGCTCACCTAAACAGGGTACCTCTGAAGCTTTCTTT. Residues: CASSPKQGTSEAFF.

This clone was observed once. Here the CDR3 reads CATTGQSNNSPLHF. The CDR3 DNA reads TGTGCCACTACGGGACAGAGCAATAATTCACCCCTCCACTTT. V gene TRBV2 combines with J gene TRBJ1-6; 7 positions match TRBD1. Germline V lookup: CDR1 SNHLY, CDR2 FYNNEI. The trim removed 10 bases at V and 5 bases at J, leaving 8 bases unmatched. The CDR3 has 14 residues.

This clone appeared a few times. The rearrangement joins TRBV19 to TRBJ2-4; 7 nucleotides line up with TRBD1. The CDR3 covers 14 residues. The germline CDR1 and CDR2 sequences are LNHDA and SQIVND (reference sequence). The junction had 5 bases not matched to a gene; V was cut back by 6 bases and J by 3 bases. CDR3 region: CASSSQGDKNIQYF. The CDR3 DNA reads TGTGCCAGTAGCTCGCAGGGGGACAAAAACATTCAGTACTTC.

V is TRBV19 and J is TRBJ2-7, with no clear D. Trimming cost V 1 base and J 0 bases, with 7 bases left between them. Germline assignment: CDR1 LNHDA and CDR2 SQIVND (reference sequence). The CDR3 covers 14 residues. The CDR3 bases are TGTGCCAGTAGTATAGTCGGTTACTCCTACGAGCAGTACTTC. It encodes CASSIVGYSYEQYF.

This clone was seen a single time. The rearrangement links TRBV5-1 to TRBJ2-2; maybe TRBD1 (6 bases). Germline lookup yields CDR1 SGHRS and CDR2 YFSETQ. There are 16 residues in the CDR3. The germline V and J ends were trimmed by 0 bases and 6 bases, with 15 bases remaining between them. The CDR3, as DNA: TGCGCCAGCAGCTTGGCCAGAAACAGGGACCCCGGGGAGCTGTTTTTT. Protein sequence: CASSLARNRDPGELFF.

The chain has TRBV5-8 and TRBJ2-1; D remains ambiguous. Germline-derived CDR1 and CDR2 are SGHTS and YDEGEE. V was trimmed by 1 base and J by 9 bases, leaving 5 bases between them. The CDR3 length is 11 residues. This CDR3 is CASSLLFEQFF. In nucleotides, the CDR3 is TGTGCCAGCAGCTTGCTCTTTGAGCAGTTCTTC.

The chain combines TRBV10-1 with TRBJ1-5, with 7 bases matching TRBD1. The J segment lost 2 bases and the V segment lost 6 bases, leaving 1 base of the junction unmatched. Germline CDR1 and CDR2: WNHNN and SYGVQD (reference sequence). This CDR3 is 13 amino acids long. In DNA form, the CDR3 reads TGCGCCAGCAGCGACAGGGGCAATCAGCCCCAGCATTTT. Protein: CASSDRGNQPQHF.

Written as DNA, the CDR3 is TGTGCCAGTAGTCGGGGCTCTGGGGCCAACGTCCTGACTTTC. This codes for CASSRGSGANVLTF. The chain carries TRBV19 and TRBJ2-6, with a possible D match to TRBD2 (5 bases). This CDR3 has 14 residues. Trimming shortened V by 5 bases and J by 0 bases, and 5 bases separated the two germline ends. The V gene's germline CDR1 is LNHDA and CDR2 SQIVND (reference sequence).

This sequence joins TRBV19 and TRBJ1-5, with 7 positions matching TRBD1. This CDR3 has 15 amino acids. Germline loops: CDR1 LNHDA, CDR2 SQIVND (reference sequence). V dropped 6 bases and J dropped 1; count of bases not matched to a gene: 6. The CDR3 region has the DNA TGTGCCAGTAGCCGTCTACAGGGGAGCAATCAGCCCCAGCATTTT. Translated: CASSRLQGSNQPQHF. Filled out from reference TRBV19 and TRBJ1-5, the complete variable domain reads DGGITQSPKYLFRKEGQNVTLSCEQNLNHDAMYWYRQDPGQGLRLIYYSQIVNDFQKGDIAEGYSVSREKKESFPLTVTSAQKNPTAFYLCASSRLQGSNQPQHFGDGTRLSIL.

The chain couples TRBV23-1 to TRBJ2-1, with TRBD2 matching 7 bases. TRBV23-1 falls under the ORF class, with uncertain function. With V trimmed by 0 bases and J by 8 bases, 7 bases remained unmatched. This CDR3 comprises 15 residues. For the CDR3, the DNA is TGCGCCAGCAGTCAATCGTGGGAGGGCCGGTATGAGCAGTTCTTC. It translates to CASSQSWEGRYEQFF.

This chain connects TRBV27 to TRBJ1-4; D is unclear. The V and J ends lost 2 bases and 8 bases respectively, with 12 bases between them. CDR3 size: 14 residues. Germline CDR1 and CDR2: MNHEY and SMNVEV (reference sequence). The CDR3 spells CASSLAGSNEKLFF. The CDR3 region has the DNA TGTGCCAGCAGTTTAGCCGGGAGCAACGAAAAACTGTTTTTT.

The chain is built from TRBV5-1 and TRBJ1-3; possibly TRBD1 for D (5 bases). Trimming pared 0 bases from V and 0 bases from J, leaving 10 bases between. The V gene's germline CDR1 is SGHRS and CDR2 YFSETQ. CDR3 length equals 16 residues. The CDR3, as DNA: TGCGCCAGCAGCTTGGAGGGGAAGAGCTCTGGAAACACCATATATTTT. It yields the protein CASSLEGKSSGNTIYF.

The V call is TRBV2, the J call TRBJ1-6; D remains ambiguous. Per the germline V gene, CDR1 is SNHLY and CDR2 is FYNNEI. The germline V and J ends were trimmed by 3 bases and 9 bases, with 9 bases remaining between them. This CDR3 is 13 amino acids long. The CDR3 DNA follows: TGTGCCAGCAGTGACGCCCGGTTTTCACCCCTCCACTTT. Amino acids: CASSDARFSPLHF.

This rearrangement joins TRBV6-1 to TRBJ1-2, with D possibly TRBD1 on 5 matching bases. The CDR3 loop spans 14 amino acids. In germline, CDR1 is MNHNS, CDR2 SASEGT. Trimming cost V 3 bases and J 0 bases, with 8 bases left between them. The CDR3 DNA reads as TGTGCCAGCAGTGAGCCGACAGCTAACTATGGCTACACCTTC. Translated, it gives CASSEPTANYGYTF.

This clone was observed a handful of times. The chain carries TRBV15 and TRBJ1-5; 9 nucleotides align to TRBD1. V was clipped by 3 bases and J by 1 base; unmatched bases: 7. This CDR3 region has 17 residues. Germline V gene lookup returns CDR1 LNHNV and CDR2 YYDKDF (reference sequence). As DNA, the CDR3 is TGTGCCACCAGCAGCCCCGACAGGGGGGGCAGCAATCAGCCCCAGCATTTT. Translated: CATSSPDRGGSNQPQHF.

The CDR3 sequence is CASSGKRGLEQYF. As DNA, the CDR3 is TGTGCCAGCAGTGGAAAGCGGGGCCTCGAGCAGTACTTC. V gene TRBV2 combines with J gene TRBJ2-7; 7 bases are shared with TRBD2. With V trimmed by 4 bases and J by 6 bases, 6 bases remained unmatched. CDR3 length: 13 residues. Germline V CDR1 and CDR2: SNHLY, FYNNEI. Supplemented by reference TRBV2 and TRBJ2-7, the full variable domain reads EPEVTQTPSHQVTQMGQEVILRCVPISNHLYFYWYRQILGQKVEFLVSFYNNEISEKSEIFDDQFSVERPDGSNFTLKIRSTKLEDSAMYFCASSGKRGLEQYFGPGTRLTVT.

This chain links TRBV6-5 with TRBJ1-5, with unresolved D. CDR1 is MNHEY and CDR2 is SVGAGI in the germline V gene. There are 14 residues in the CDR3. V dropped 5 bases and J dropped 7 bases, with 15 bases sitting between them. The CDR3 spells CASSPRGGRQPQHF. DNA of the CDR3: TGTGCCAGCAGTCCTCGGGGAGGGAGGCAGCCCCAGCATTTT.

V and J are TRBV2 and TRBJ2-1, with 7 bases lining up with TRBD2. Trimming at V came to 4 bases and at J to 6 bases, leaving 6 bases not matched to a gene. The V gene's germline CDR1 is SNHLY and CDR2 FYNNEI. The CDR3 consists of 14 residues. The CDR3 sequence is CASSVERESNEQFF. The DNA of the CDR3 is TGTGCCAGCAGTGTGGAGCGGGAAAGCAATGAGCAGTTCTTC.

This clone was seen only a few times. V and J are TRBV19 and TRBJ2-1; D might be TRBD2 (5 bases). The length of the CDR3 is 14 residues. Deletions cut 4 bases from V and 7 bases from J, with 14 bases between. The V gene's germline CDR1 is LNHDA and CDR2 SQIVND (reference sequence). The CDR3 DNA reads as TGTGCCAGTAGTACGCGACTATCCTGGAATGAGCAGTTCTTC. This encodes CASSTRLSWNEQFF.

The gene calls are TRBV24-1 and TRBJ2-1; 10 nucleotides agree with TRBD1. This CDR3 comprises 17 residues. The J segment lost 7 bases and the V segment lost 4 bases, leaving 12 bases of the junction unmatched. The germline gives CDR1 KGHDR, CDR2 SFDVKD. CDR3 DNA: TGTGCCACCAGTGACCCCCTCGAGACAGGGGGCTTAAATGAGCAGTTCTTC. This sequence encodes CATSDPLETGGLNEQFF.

V gene TRBV15 combines with J gene TRBJ1-2; D remains ambiguous. The germline V gene has CDR1 LNHNV and CDR2 YYDKDF (reference sequence). With 3 bases removed from V and 8 bases from J, the gap between germline ends came to 19 bases. The CDR3 length is 15 residues. In DNA, the CDR3 is TGTGCCACCAGCAGGATCTCGGCCGAAGGCGGGGGCTACACCTTC. This sequence encodes CATSRISAEGGGYTF.

This rearrangement joins TRBV5-4 to TRBJ2-2, with D possibly being TRBD2 (5 bases). Trimming took off 3 bases at V and 3 bases at J, with 21 bases between the two ends. The V gene's germline CDR1 is SGHNT and CDR2 YYREEE (reference sequence). This CDR3 is built from 18 residues. CDR3 residues: CASSSLDWRGGHTGELFF. The DNA for the CDR3 is TGTGCCAGCAGCTCATTGGACTGGAGAGGTGGGCACACCGGGGAGCTGTTTTTT. The full variable domain, with the rest looked up from reference TRBV5-4 and TRBJ2-2, is ETGVTQSPTHLIKTRGQQVTLRCSSQSGHNTVSWYQQALGQGPQFIFQYYREEENGRGNFPPRFSGLQFPNYSSELNVNALELDDSALYLCASSSLDWRGGHTGELFFGEGSRLTVL.

The genes are TRBV18 and TRBJ1-1; 8 bases match TRBD1. After removal of 0 bases from V and 4 bases from J, the junction contained 7 bases not matched to a gene. This CDR3 has 16 amino acids. The germline V gene has CDR1 KGHSH and CDR2 LQKENI. CDR3: CASSPPGQGFGTEAFF. Here the CDR3 DNA reads TGTGCCAGCTCACCACCCGGACAGGGTTTCGGCACTGAAGCTTTCTTT.

The rearrangement uses TRBV9 and TRBJ1-6, with TRBD1 as a possible D gene (5 bases). Germline V CDR1 and CDR2: SGDLS, YYNGEE. CDR3 length: 15 amino acids. Between the trimmed V and J ends, which lost 0 bases and 9 bases, there was a span of 13 bases. The CDR3 sequence is CASSVGTGAGSPLHF. CDR3 DNA sequence: TGTGCCAGCAGCGTAGGTACAGGCGCTGGTTCACCCCTCCACTTT.

This clone was detected only a few times. V gene TRBV5-4 combines with J gene TRBJ2-5; D gene ambiguous. Trimming took off 0 bases at V and 5 bases at J, with 11 bases between the two ends. The CDR3 runs to 14 residues. Germline CDR1 reads SGHNT; CDR2 reads YYREEE (reference sequence). CDR3 region: CASSLEAGRETQYF. In DNA, the CDR3 is TGTGCCAGCAGCTTGGAGGCAGGCCGGGAGACCCAGTACTTC.

This rearrangement joins TRBV7-8 to TRBJ2-3; D perhaps matches TRBD2 (6 bases). V lost 5 bases and J lost 4, with 10 bases in between. This CDR3 comprises 13 residues. CDR1 and CDR2 (germline): SGHVS, FQNEAQ. CDR3 nucleotides: TGTGCCAGCAGCATGACTAGATCAGATACGCAGTATTTT. This gives the protein CASSMTRSDTQYF.